This T cell receptor beta chain appears in the sequencing data of a study of cytomegalovirus exposure and HLA in healthy donors. The study's findings and limits: Previous analysis showed most TCR beta V segments were productive about 87% or about 30% of the time.

Comments on this clone: The target antigen is unknown.

The V end was cut by 1 base, the J end by 4 bases, with 8 bases between. The germline V gene has CDR1 SGHVS and CDR2 FQNEAQ. The CDR3 length is 14 residues. PCR involved 60 Vbeta and 13 Jbeta primers. Method: immunoSEQ multiplex PCR; TCRdb's copy keeps in-frame clones and lacks some. The table lists under 35,000 clones, about 64% of them singletons. The TCR comes from a male donor in good health and CMV-seropositive. The rearrangement joins TRBV7-8 to TRBJ1-5; D uncertain. Sequencing was done on a sample of PBMCs. CDR3: CASSLGGGNQPQHF. The DNA of the CDR3 is TGTGCCAGCAGCTTAGGCGGAGGTAATCAGCCCCAGCATTTT. Full variable domain (outside the CDR3, taken from reference TRBV7-8 and TRBJ1-5): GAGVSQSPRYKVAKRGQDVALRCDPISGHVSLFWYQQALGQGPEFLTYFQNEAQLDKSGLPSDRFFAERPEGSVSTLKIQRTQQEDSAVYLCASSLGGGNQPQHFGDGTRLSIL.